This T cell receptor (beta chain) was recovered during a study of cytomegalovirus exposure and HLA in healthy donors. As for the study in general: Most donors, roughly 84% of 398 genotyped, fell in the Caucasian-associated ancestry cluster.

CDR1 MNHEY and CDR2 SMNVEV come from the germline V gene (reference sequence). The CDR3 is 13 amino acids. The V gene end was trimmed by 7 bases and the J gene end by 8 bases; junction bases not matched to a gene: 10. Primers included in the PCR were 60 Vbeta and 13 Jbeta primers. The method was immunoSEQ multiplex PCR; TCRdb's version includes in-frame clones alone and lacks a portion of them. The profile covers under 200,000 clones, with around 80% appearing a single time and 6.3% taken by the ten largest. This clone has just a few counts. Sequencing was done on a sample of PBMCs. The chain uses TRBV27 and TRBJ1-2, with 7 bases lining up with TRBD1. The clonotype comes from a male donor in good health and CMV-seropositive. The CDR3 is CASTGGPLRGYTF. The CDR3 coding sequence is TGTGCCAGCACAGGGGGGCCCCTACGGGGCTACACCTTC.